This T cell receptor (beta chain) was observed in a study of T-cell memory formation after mild COVID-19. General study points: Clones that contracted clustered mainly in CM and EM if CD4+ and in EMRA if CD8+.

This clonotype was observed many times. No antigen is known for it. CDR3 size: 17 residues. V was trimmed by 0 bases and J by 0 bases, leaving 13 bases between them. Looked up from germline, CDR1 is SGDLS and CDR2 is YYNGEE. With constant-segment primers, 5'RACE yielded cDNA libraries of TCR alpha and TCR beta that carried sample barcodes and UMIs. Each CDR3 protein is one row after TCRdb ran MiXCR on the 5' RACE reads. The sample contains approximately 240,000 distinct CDR3 sequences, roughly 15% of which appear only once. Source material: PBMCs or a T cell subset sorted from them (not recorded which). This TCR was sampled from a man between 18 and 35 years old who had mild COVID-19 (a few samples of this study predate the infection). Cell type and time point are not known. The J gene is TRBJ1-5, the V gene TRBV9, with D unclear. As DNA, the CDR3 is TGTGCCAGCAGCGTAGTAACACGAGTTTATAGCAATCAGCCCCAGCATTTT. Translation gives CASSVVTRVYSNQPQHF.